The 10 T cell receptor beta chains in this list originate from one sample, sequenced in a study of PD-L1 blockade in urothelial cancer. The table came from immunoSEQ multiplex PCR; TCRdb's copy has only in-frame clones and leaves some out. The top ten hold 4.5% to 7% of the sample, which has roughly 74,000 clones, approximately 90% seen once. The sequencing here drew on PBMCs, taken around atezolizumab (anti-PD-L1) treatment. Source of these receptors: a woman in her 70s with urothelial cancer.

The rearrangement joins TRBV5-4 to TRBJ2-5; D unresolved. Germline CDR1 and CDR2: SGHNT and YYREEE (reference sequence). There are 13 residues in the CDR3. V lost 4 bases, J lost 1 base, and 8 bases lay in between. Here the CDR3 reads CASSRASQETQYF. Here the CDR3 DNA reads TGTGCCAGCAGCCGAGCGAGCCAAGAGACCCAGTACTTC.

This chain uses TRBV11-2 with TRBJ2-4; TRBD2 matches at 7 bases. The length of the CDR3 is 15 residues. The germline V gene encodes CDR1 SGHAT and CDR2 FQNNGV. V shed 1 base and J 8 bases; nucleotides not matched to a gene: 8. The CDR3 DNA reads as TGTGCCAGCAGCTTAGTCCGGGGAGGGGTAGACATTCAGTACTTC. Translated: CASSLVRGGVDIQYF.

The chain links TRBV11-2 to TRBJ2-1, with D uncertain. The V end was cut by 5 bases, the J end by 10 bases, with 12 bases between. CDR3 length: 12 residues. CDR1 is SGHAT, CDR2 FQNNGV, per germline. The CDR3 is CASSPIPGEQFF. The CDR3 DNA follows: TGTGCCAGCAGCCCAATACCTGGCGAGCAGTTCTTC.

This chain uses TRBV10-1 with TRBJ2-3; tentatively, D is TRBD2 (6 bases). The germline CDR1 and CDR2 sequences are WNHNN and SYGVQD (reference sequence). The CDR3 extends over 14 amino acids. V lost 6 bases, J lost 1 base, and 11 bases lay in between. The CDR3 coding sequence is TGCGCCAGCAGCGAAGGGACTGGCACAGATACGCAGTATTTT. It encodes CASSEGTGTDTQYF.

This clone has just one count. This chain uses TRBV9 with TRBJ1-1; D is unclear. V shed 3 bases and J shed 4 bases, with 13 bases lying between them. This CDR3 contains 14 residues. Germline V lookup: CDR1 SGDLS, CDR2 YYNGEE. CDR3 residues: CASSAEVETTEAFF. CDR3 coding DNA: TGTGCCAGCAGCGCCGAGGTAGAGACCACTGAAGCTTTCTTT.

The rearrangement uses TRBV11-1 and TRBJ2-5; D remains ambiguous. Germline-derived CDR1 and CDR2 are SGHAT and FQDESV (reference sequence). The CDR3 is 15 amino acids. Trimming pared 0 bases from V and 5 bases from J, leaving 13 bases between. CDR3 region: CASSLALEAMETQYF. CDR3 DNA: TGTGCCAGCAGCTTAGCGCTTGAGGCGATGGAGACCCAGTACTTC.

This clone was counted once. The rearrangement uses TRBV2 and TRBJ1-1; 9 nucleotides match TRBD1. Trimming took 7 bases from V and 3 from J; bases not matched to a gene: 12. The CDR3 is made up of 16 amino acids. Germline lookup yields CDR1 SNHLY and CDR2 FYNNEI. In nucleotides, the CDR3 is TGTGCCAGCATGAAAGGACAGGGGTACGTCGACACTGAAGCTTTCTTT. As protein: CASMKGQGYVDTEAFF. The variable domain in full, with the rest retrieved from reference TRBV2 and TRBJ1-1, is EPEVTQTPSHQVTQMGQEVILRCVPISNHLYFYWYRQILGQKVEFLVSFYNNEISEKSEIFDDQFSVERPDGSNFTLKIRSTKLEDSAMYFCASMKGQGYVDTEAFFGQGTRLTVV.

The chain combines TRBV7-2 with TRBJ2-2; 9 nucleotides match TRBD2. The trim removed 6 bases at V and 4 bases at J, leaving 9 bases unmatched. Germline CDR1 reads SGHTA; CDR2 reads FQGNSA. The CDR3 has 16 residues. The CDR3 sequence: CASRPPGTSFTGELFF. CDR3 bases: TGTGCCAGCAGACCCCCCGGGACTAGCTTCACCGGGGAGCTGTTTTTT.

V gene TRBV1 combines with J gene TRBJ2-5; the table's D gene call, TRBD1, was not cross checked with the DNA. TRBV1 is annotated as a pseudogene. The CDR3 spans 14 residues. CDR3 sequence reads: CTSSPTGPGETQYF. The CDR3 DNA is TGCACCAGCAGCCCCACTGGGCCTGGGGAGACCCAGTACTTC.

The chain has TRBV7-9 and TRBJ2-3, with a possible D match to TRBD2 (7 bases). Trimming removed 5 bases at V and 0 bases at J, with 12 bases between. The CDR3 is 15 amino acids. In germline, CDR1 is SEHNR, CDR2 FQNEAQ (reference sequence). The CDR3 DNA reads TGTGCCAGCAGCCGAGGGGGGGTTAGCACAGATACGCAGTATTTT. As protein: CASSRGGVSTDTQYF.